This T cell receptor beta chain is drawn from a study of blood T cell repertoires in COVID-19 (dated by TCRdb to about 2020). Looking at the study overall: Samples covering the acute and convalescent phases of COVID-19 were provided by collaborators in the United States, Italy and Spain. The samples were drawn from two sources: the first 160 participants of the ongoing ImmuneRACE study, and 950 to 1,500 subjects contributed by 6 global collaborators. The dataset comprised deeply sampled blood TCRbeta repertoires from subjects exposed to, actively infected with, or recovered from COVID-19. The material from the prospective study consisted of cDNA or gDNA derived from T cells, B-cell-depleted T cells, or PBMCs. The repertoires were released in a freely available public database intended as a resource for research on the immune response to SARS-CoV-2. Nearly every sample came with metadata listing a de-identified subject ID, COVID-19 status, age in years and sex. Where HLA class I and class II types were available, the types were taken from metadata supplied by the sample provider, not from assay-based typing. Results and caveats for the whole study, not just this receptor: The quantity of clinical and demographic metadata differed by source and by participant and was supplied without curation.

Whole blood was collected in K2EDTA tubes by collaborating institutions according to the institutions' own protocols. Collaborator samples were shipped for TCRbeta analysis as frozen whole blood, isolated PBMCs, or DNA extracted from either sample type. TCRbeta CDR3 regions were amplified from genomic DNA using the immunoSEQ Assay, a bias-controlled multiplex PCR. As for how the authors treated the data: Nucleated cell counts per sample were estimated from amplification of reference gene primers within the assay. To quantify the absolute abundance of each unique TCRbeta CDR3 rearrangement, sequence reads were collapsed and filtered. Productive Simpson clonality was computed per sample as the square root of Simpson's diversity index over productive rearrangements. As stored in TCRdb, this immuneACCESS dataset retains in-frame rearrangements with V and J assigned. A fraction of the clones does not appear; measured against another copy, unresolved V genes explain less than half of the discrepancy, and the remainder lacks a known reason. That table furnishes V, J and clone size, whereas the DNA furnished D and trimming. Within this sample are around 100,000 clones, with approximately 91% of them counted one time only. Jointly, the top ten make up 3.5% to 4.5% of the sample.

Looking up the germline V gene yields CDR1 MNHEY and CDR2 SVGAGI. Its CDR3 holds 13 amino acids, cysteine through phenylalanine. Only CDR3 DNA remains: 39 bases, in frame from the first base. Trimming at the junction amounts to 5 bases on V and 7 bases on J, and the germline ends lie 11 bases apart. Remarks on this clone: Its antigen remains undetermined. There are no base qualities to consult, and no much larger clone falls within one base.

The sequenced material came from peripheral blood. The V and J segments used are TRBV6-5 and TRBJ1-4; too little of a D gene remains to name it. This clonotype was sampled from a man in his late teens or twenties with acute or convalescent COVID-19. The encoded CDR3 is CASSPAGVEKLFF. The bases are TGTGCCAGCAGTCCTGCGGGAGTTGAAAAACTGTTTTTT.